This record looks at one T cell receptor (beta chain) sequence and its context. Generated by immunoSEQ multiplex PCR, the TCRdb table keeps only in-frame clones and is missing some. The sample has 180,000 or so clones, roughly three quarters seen once. This sample was taken from a study of blood T cell repertoires in COVID-19. There are 12 residues in the CDR3. The ends were cut back, 3 bases at V and 3 bases at J, with 5 bases in the middle. Germline V gene sequence: CDR1 SGHNT, CDR2 YENEEA. The clonotype comes from a man in his 60s who had been exposed to COVID-19. The sample consisted of PBMCs or T cells enriched from blood (not recorded which). V is TRBV11-3 and J is TRBJ1-1; D not certain. The CDR3 spells CASSFTDTEAFF. DNA for the CDR3: TGTGCCAGCAGCTTTACGGACACTGAAGCTTTCTTT.